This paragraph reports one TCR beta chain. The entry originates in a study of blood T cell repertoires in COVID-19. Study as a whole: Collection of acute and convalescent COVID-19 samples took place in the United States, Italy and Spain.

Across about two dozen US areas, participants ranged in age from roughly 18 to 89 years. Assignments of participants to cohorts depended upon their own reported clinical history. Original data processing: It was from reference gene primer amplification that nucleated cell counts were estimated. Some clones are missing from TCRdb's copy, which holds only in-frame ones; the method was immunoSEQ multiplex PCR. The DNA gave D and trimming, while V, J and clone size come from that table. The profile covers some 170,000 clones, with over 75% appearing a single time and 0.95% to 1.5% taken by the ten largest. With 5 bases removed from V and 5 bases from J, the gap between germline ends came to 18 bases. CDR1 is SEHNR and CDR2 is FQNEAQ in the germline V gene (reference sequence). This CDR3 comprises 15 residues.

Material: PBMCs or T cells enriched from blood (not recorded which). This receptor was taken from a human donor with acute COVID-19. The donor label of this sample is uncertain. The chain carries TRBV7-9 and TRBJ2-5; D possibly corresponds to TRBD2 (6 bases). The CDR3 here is CASSAVAADLETQYF. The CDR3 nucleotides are TGTGCCAGCAGCGCGGTAGCGGCGGATCTGGAGACCCAGTACTTC.